This T cell receptor (beta chain) originates from a study of shared clonotypes between healthy human individuals. Study-level background: Used for every donor were three CD4 naive, three CD4 memory, two CD8 naive and one CD8 memory plate.

Profiling relied on immunoSEQ multiplex PCR, and the TCRdb table lists in-frame clones only, not all of them. The sample lists 2 million to 2.5 million clones; just over 90% were seen once. It was CD45RO-negative cells, positively selected for CCR7, that made up naive CD8 cells, with terminally differentiated effector memory CD45RA+ cells excluded. Germline CDR1 is GTSNPN and CDR2 is SVGIG (reference sequence). The CDR3 has 13 amino acids. V lost 3 bases and J lost 4, with 10 bases in between. The chain links TRBV30 to TRBJ2-1; D gene uncertain. This receptor was obtained from a man aged 18 to 30 in good health. Some clones in this sample may be carry-over from other donors' samples. Sequencing input: naive CD8+ T cells from PBMCs. This CDR3 is CAWSIARYNEQFF. The CDR3 nucleotides are TGTGCCTGGAGCATCGCCAGGTACAATGAGCAGTTCTTC.